The 30 T cell receptor beta chains in this list originate from one sample, sequenced in a study of blood T cell repertoires in COVID-19. The data were produced by immunoSEQ multiplex PCR, yet TCRdb's version contains in-frame clones alone and is incomplete. The sample has 110,000 to 150,000 clones, 84% seen once. Sequencing was performed on peripheral blood. These receptors came from a human donor in a cohort sampled during active COVID-19.

This clone was recorded once. The chain employs TRBV7-2 and TRBJ1-5; D perhaps matches TRBD1 (5 bases). V was pared by 2 bases and J by 7 bases, with 18 bases between. The germline V gene has CDR1 SGHTA and CDR2 FQGNSA. CDR3 length equals 16 residues. The CDR3: CASSLSGSGVWQPQHF. CDR3 coding DNA: TGTGCCAGCAGCTTAAGTGGTTCGGGGGTTTGGCAGCCCCAGCATTTT.

The rearrangement uses TRBV2 and TRBJ2-2; no firm D call. Trimming removed 6 bases at V and 0 bases at J, with 8 bases between. Germline V gene lookup returns CDR1 SNHLY and CDR2 FYNNEI. The CDR3 covers 14 residues. The CDR3 region has the DNA TGTGCCAGCAGCCAGGCGTCGAACACCGGGGAGCTGTTTTTT. This gives the protein CASSQASNTGELFF. The complete variable domain, with remaining parts taken from reference TRBV2 and TRBJ2-2, reads EPEVTQTPSHQVTQMGQEVILRCVPISNHLYFYWYRQILGQKVEFLVSFYNNEISEKSEIFDDQFSVERPDGSNFTLKIRSTKLEDSAMYFCASSQASNTGELFFGEGSRLTVL.

This sequence joins TRBV7-9 and TRBJ2-5; 14 nucleotides match TRBD2. This CDR3 has 17 residues. CDR1 is SEHNR, CDR2 FQNEAQ, per germline (reference sequence). J lost 5 bases, V lost 3 bases, and 8 bases had no gene match. The CDR3 loop is CASSFRTSGGRGETQYF. The CDR3 DNA reads as TGTGCCAGCAGCTTCCGGACTAGCGGGGGGAGAGGGGAGACCCAGTACTTC.

The chain is built from TRBV27 and TRBJ1-4; D uncertain. CDR1 and CDR2 (germline): MNHEY, SMNVEV (reference sequence). V was trimmed by 4 bases and J by 7 bases, leaving 7 bases between them. CDR3 size: 12 residues. CDR3 bases: TGTGCCAGCAGTTCCACGGGTGAAAAACTGTTTTTT. It translates to CASSSTGEKLFF.

This rearrangement joins TRBV19 to TRBJ2-5, with 9 bases fitting TRBD1. The length of the CDR3 is 17 residues. The V gene's germline CDR1 is LNHDA and CDR2 SQIVND (reference sequence). With V trimmed by 2 bases and J by 4 bases, 11 bases remained unmatched. The CDR3 DNA reads TGTGCCAGTAGTATACAACCCCCCGGGACAGGGATAGAGACCCAGTACTTC. Protein: CASSIQPPGTGIETQYF.

The chain is built from TRBV7-2 and TRBJ1-3; no clear D. V was trimmed by 3 bases and J by 0 bases, leaving 9 bases between them. The CDR3 has 15 residues. Germline CDR1 is SGHTA and CDR2 is FQGNSA. The CDR3 DNA follows: TGTGCCAGCAGCTTCTCAATGAGCTCTGGAAACACCATATATTTT. Translation gives CASSFSMSSGNTIYF.

This sequence joins TRBV10-3 and TRBJ2-1, with D tentatively TRBD2 (6 bases). V was cut by 0 bases and J by 5 bases, with 11 bases left in between. The CDR3 covers 15 residues. Germline V gene data show CDR1 as ENHRY and CDR2 as SYGVKD. CDR3 sequence (DNA): TGTGCCATCAGTGAGTCTCCGGGAGCGGACAATGAGCAGTTCTTC. Protein product: CAISESPGADNEQFF.

The chain couples TRBV7-3 to TRBJ2-5, with TRBD2 matching 7 bases. The ends lost 5 bases at V and 2 bases at J; junction bases unmatched: 2. The V gene's germline CDR1 is SGHTA and CDR2 FQGTGA. The CDR3 length is 13 residues. The CDR3 DNA sequence: TGTGCCAGCAGCCCCGGGGGGCAAGAGACCCAGTACTTC. Encoded protein: CASSPGGQETQYF.

The gene calls are TRBV10-3 and TRBJ2-1; no definite D call. Germline V lookup: CDR1 ENHRY, CDR2 SYGVKD. Trimming took 10 bases from V and 9 from J, leaving 22 bases between them. This CDR3 comprises 14 residues. The CDR3 is CATRLGPAMGEQFF. CDR3 sequence (DNA): TGTGCCACAAGGCTAGGCCCCGCCATGGGTGAGCAGTTCTTC.

The genes are TRBV16 and TRBJ1-1; D uncertain. This CDR3 contains 12 residues. The germline gives CDR1 KGHSY, CDR2 FQNENV. V dropped 0 bases and J dropped 11 bases, with 10 bases sitting between them. The CDR3 reads CASSQSARRAFF. The CDR3, as DNA: TGTGCCAGCAGCCAATCTGCAAGGAGGGCTTTCTTT.

This sequence joins TRBV4-1 and TRBJ2-2; 7 bases match TRBD2. Looked up from germline, CDR1 is MGHRA and CDR2 is YSYEKL. V shed 4 bases and J 0 bases; nucleotides not matched to a gene: 11. The CDR3 sequence is 18 residues long. The DNA for the CDR3 is TGCGCCAGCAGCCCCAGGCCCCCGGGACTAACGAACACCGGGGAGCTGTTTTTT. This gives the protein CASSPRPPGLTNTGELFF.

This rearrangement joins TRBV6-1 to TRBJ1-4; D is possibly TRBD1 (5 bases). V dropped 2 bases and J dropped 7 bases, with 14 bases sitting between them. The germline gives CDR1 MNHNS, CDR2 SASEGT. This CDR3 is built from 15 residues. CDR3 DNA sequence: TGTGCCAGCAGTGAACCAACAGGTCCTAGTGAAAAACTGTTTTTT. As protein: CASSEPTGPSEKLFF.

The chain links TRBV14 to TRBJ1-6; D possibly corresponds to TRBD1 (6 bases). Germline V lookup: CDR1 SGHDN, CDR2 FVKESK. The CDR3 spans 15 residues. Deletions cut 4 bases from V and 2 bases from J, with 9 bases between. CDR3 protein: CASSPTGTYNSPLHF. The DNA for the CDR3 is TGTGCCAGCAGCCCCACAGGGACCTATAATTCACCCCTCCACTTT. Drawing the rest from reference TRBV14 and TRBJ1-6, the complete variable domain is EAGVTQFPSHSVIEKGQTVTLRCDPISGHDNLYWYRRVMGKEIKFLLHFVKESKQDESGMPNNRFLAERTGGTYSTLKVQPAELEDSGVYFCASSPTGTYNSPLHFGNGTRLTVT.

This sequence joins TRBV3-1 (or the pseudogene TRBV3-2) and TRBJ1-2, with TRBD1 identical over 11 bases. This CDR3 has 15 residues. CDR1 and CDR2 (germline): LGHDT, YNNKEL (reference sequence). J was trimmed by 5 bases and V by 4 bases; bases with no gene match: 6. CDR3 sequence (DNA): TGTGCCAGCAGCCCTGGACAGGGGGCCTGGTATGGCTACACCTTC. As protein: CASSPGQGAWYGYTF.

This clone has a single count. V and J are TRBV25-1 and TRBJ1-1; weak D call: TRBD1 (6 bases). With 3 bases removed from V and 9 bases from J, the gap between germline ends came to 8 bases. This CDR3 comprises 11 residues. CDR1 MGHDK and CDR2 SYGVNS come from the germline V gene. CDR3 bases: TGTGCCAGCAGTGAGGGGGCCAAAGCTTTCTTT. Its translation: CASSEGAKAFF. The complete variable domain, with remaining parts taken from reference TRBV25-1 and TRBJ1-1, reads EADIYQTPRYLVIGTGKKITLECSQTMGHDKMYWYQQDPGMELHLIHYSYGVNSTEKGDLSSESTVSRIRTEHFPLTLESARPSHTSQYLCASSEGAKAFFGQGTRLTVV.

The genes are TRBV2 and TRBJ1-1, with D possibly matching TRBD1 (6 bases). Trimming pared 5 bases from V and 2 bases from J, leaving 9 bases between. This CDR3 is built from 13 residues. Germline V CDR1 and CDR2: SNHLY, FYNNEI. The CDR3 region is CASSQQGNTEAFF. DNA of the CDR3: TGTGCCAGCAGTCAACAGGGAAACACTGAAGCTTTCTTT. Based on the CDR3 plus reference TRBV2 and TRBJ1-1, the full variable domain is EPEVTQTPSHQVTQMGQEVILRCVPISNHLYFYWYRQILGQKVEFLVSFYNNEISEKSEIFDDQFSVERPDGSNFTLKIRSTKLEDSAMYFCASSQQGNTEAFFGQGTRLTVV.

CDR3 coding DNA: TGCGCCAGCAGCTATGGACAGGGGGGAACCGGGGAGCTGTTTTTT. It yields the protein CASSYGQGGTGELFF. The V and J genes are TRBV5-1 and TRBJ2-2; TRBD1 aligns across 10 bases. The germline gives CDR1 SGHRS, CDR2 YFSETQ. Germline trimming cut 3 bases from V and 5 bases from J; bases unmatched to any gene: 4. The CDR3 runs 15 residues.

The CDR3 nucleotides are TGTGCCATCAGTGAGTCGTACGGGGGTCTAACTGAAGCTTTCTTT. This sequence encodes CAISESYGGLTEAFF. This sequence joins TRBV10-3 and TRBJ1-1; D is perhaps TRBD1 (5 bases). The CDR3 sequence is 15 residues long. V was trimmed by 0 bases and J by 5 bases, leaving 13 bases between them. CDR1 and CDR2 from the germline V gene are ENHRY and SYGVKD.

The chain links TRBV19 to TRBJ1-1; 10 bases fit TRBD1. The CDR3 has 14 residues. V trimming: 3 bases; J trimming: 4 bases; junction bases outside the gene matches: 2. Germline V CDR1 and CDR2: LNHDA, SQIVND (reference sequence). CDR3 sequence (DNA): TGTGCCAGTAGTATGCGGGACAGGGGCACTGAAGCTTTCTTT. It is translated as CASSMRDRGTEAFF.

With respect to this clone: This sample also contains other DNA sequences that code for the same CDR3. The chain couples TRBV28 to TRBJ2-5, with a possible D match to TRBD1 (7 bases). This CDR3 has 13 amino acids. Germline assignment: CDR1 MDHEN and CDR2 SYDVKM. Trimming removed 3 bases at V and 5 bases at J, with 10 bases between. CDR3 DNA: TGTGCCAGCAGTTTGACAGGGAGGGAGACCCAGTACTTC. Its protein product is CASSLTGRETQYF.

The chain recombines TRBV4-1 with TRBJ2-5; 11 bases align to TRBD2. Germline values: CDR1 MGHRA, CDR2 YSYEKL. With V trimmed by 4 bases and J by 5 bases, 21 bases remained unmatched. CDR3 length: 20 amino acids. For the CDR3, the DNA is TGCGCCAGCAGCCCAAGAAAGGCTAGCGGGAGGACTTCGGCGTGGGAGACCCAGTACTTC. This codes for CASSPRKASGRTSAWETQYF.

The rearrangement links TRBV6-5 to TRBJ2-5, with D possibly matching TRBD2 (6 bases). The CDR3 sequence is 14 residues long. V gave up 2 bases and J gave up 2 bases, with 9 bases separating them. Germline values: CDR1 MNHEY, CDR2 SVGAGI. The CDR3 DNA is TGTGCCAGCAGTTACCTGGGGGGACAAGAGACCCAGTACTTC. Translation: CASSYLGGQETQYF.

The genes are TRBV12-3 or TRBV12-4 and TRBJ1-1; D gene uncertain. The CDR3 contains 11 residues. V gave up 8 bases and J gave up 3 bases, with 7 bases separating them. The CDR3, as DNA: TGTGCCAGCCTGAGAGACACTGAAGCTTTCTTT. This translates into CASLRDTEAFF.

V gene TRBV7-2 combines with J gene TRBJ1-5; 7 bases are shared with TRBD1. V dropped 5 bases and J dropped 5; count of bases not matched to a gene: 6. The length of the CDR3 is 14 residues. The germline V gene encodes CDR1 SGHTA and CDR2 FQGNSA. CDR3 bases: TGTGCCAGCAGCCGGGACAGCTTGGATCAGCCCCAGCATTTT. Translation: CASSRDSLDQPQHF.

The chain uses TRBV7-2 and TRBJ2-7; 10 bases are a match to TRBD2. Trimming took 4 bases from V and 5 from J; bases not matched to a gene: 5. Germline V gives CDR1 SGHTA, CDR2 FQGNSA. The CDR3 runs to 14 residues. The DNA for the CDR3 is TGTGCCAGCAGCTGGGGTCTAGCGGGGGACGAGCAGTACTTC. Amino acid sequence: CASSWGLAGDEQYF.

CDR3 coding DNA: TGTGCCAGCAGCTCCGGGTGGGGGGGCGCGGATGAGACCCAGTACTTC. This gives the protein CASSSGWGGADETQYF. V gene TRBV11-3 combines with J gene TRBJ2-5, with TRBD2 as a possible D gene (7 bases). Germline V lookup: CDR1 SGHNT, CDR2 YENEEA. CDR3 length equals 16 residues. Trimming stripped 4 bases from V and 5 bases from J, with 20 bases between.

DNA for the CDR3: TGTGCCATCACCGCCAGCTCTGGAAACACCATATATTTT. Translation: CAITASSGNTIYF. This rearrangement joins TRBV10-3 to TRBJ1-3; D not resolved. The CDR3 is 13 amino acids. Between the trimmed V and J ends, which lost 7 bases and 0 bases, there was a span of 7 bases. CDR1 and CDR2 (germline): ENHRY, SYGVKD.

For this clone: A read error may produce the germline difference seen at one junction end. The J gene is TRBJ1-1, the V gene TRBV2; TRBD1 agrees at 8 bases. The germline CDR1 and CDR2 sequences are SNHLY and FYNNEI. This CDR3 has 13 amino acids. The CDR3 DNA reads as TGTGCCAGCATTGAACAGGGGGTGGGTGAAGCTTTCTTT. Its translation is CASIEQGVGEAFF. The entire variable domain, with the rest obtained from reference TRBV2 and TRBJ1-1, is as follows: EPEVTQTPSHQVTQMGQEVILRCVPISNHLYFYWYRQILGQKVEFLVSFYNNEISEKSEIFDDQFSVERPDGSNFTLKIRSTKLEDSAMYFCASIEQGVGEAFFGQGTRLTVV.

The chain recombines TRBV6-5 with TRBJ2-1; 9 bases fit TRBD2. The CDR3 is made up of 14 amino acids. The ends lost 2 bases at V and 5 bases at J; junction bases unmatched: 1. Germline loops: CDR1 MNHEY, CDR2 SVGAGI. CDR3 nucleotide sequence: TGTGCCAGCAGTTACCTAGCGGGACACAATGAGCAGTTCTTC. This sequence encodes CASSYLAGHNEQFF.

The chain employs TRBV28 and TRBJ1-1; 9 bases map to TRBD1. V gave up 7 bases and J gave up 9 bases; unmatched junction bases: 6. The CDR3 totals 12 residues. Germline-derived CDR1 and CDR2 are MDHEN and SYDVKM. This CDR3 is CASTTGGTKAFF. CDR3 nucleotides: TGTGCCAGCACGACAGGGGGTACTAAAGCTTTCTTT. Together with reference TRBV28 and TRBJ1-1, the CDR3 gives the full variable domain: DVKVTQSSRYLVKRTGEKVFLECVQDMDHENMFWYRQDPGLGLRLIYFSYDVKMKEKGDIPEGYSVSREKKERFSLILESASTNQTSMYLCASTTGGTKAFFGQGTRLTVV.